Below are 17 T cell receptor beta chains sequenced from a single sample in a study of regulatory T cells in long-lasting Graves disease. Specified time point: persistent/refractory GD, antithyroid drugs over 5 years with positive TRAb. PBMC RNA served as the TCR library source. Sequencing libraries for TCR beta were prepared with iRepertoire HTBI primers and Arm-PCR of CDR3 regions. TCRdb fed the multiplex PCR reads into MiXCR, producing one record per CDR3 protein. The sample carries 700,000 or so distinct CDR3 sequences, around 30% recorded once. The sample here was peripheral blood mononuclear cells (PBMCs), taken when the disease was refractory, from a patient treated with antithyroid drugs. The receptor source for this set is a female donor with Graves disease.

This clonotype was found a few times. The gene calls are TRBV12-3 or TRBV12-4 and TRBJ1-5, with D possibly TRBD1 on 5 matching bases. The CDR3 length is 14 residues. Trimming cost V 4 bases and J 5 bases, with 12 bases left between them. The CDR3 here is CASSYSGIDQPQHF. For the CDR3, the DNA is TGTGCCAGCAGTTATTCAGGGATTGATCAGCCCCAGCATTTT.

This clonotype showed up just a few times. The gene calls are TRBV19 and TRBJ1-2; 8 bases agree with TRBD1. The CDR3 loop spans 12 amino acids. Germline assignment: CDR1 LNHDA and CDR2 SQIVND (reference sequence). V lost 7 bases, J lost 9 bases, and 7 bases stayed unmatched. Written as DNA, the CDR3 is TGTGCCAGTACCCTCGGACAGGGCCGCTACACCTTC. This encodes CASTLGQGRYTF.

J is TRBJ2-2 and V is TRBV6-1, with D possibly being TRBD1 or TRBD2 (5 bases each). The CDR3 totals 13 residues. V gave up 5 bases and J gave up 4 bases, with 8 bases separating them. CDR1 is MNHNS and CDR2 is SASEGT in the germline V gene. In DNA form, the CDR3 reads TGTGCCAGCAGTCCGGGACCCACCGGGGAGCTGTTTTTT. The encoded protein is CASSPGPTGELFF.

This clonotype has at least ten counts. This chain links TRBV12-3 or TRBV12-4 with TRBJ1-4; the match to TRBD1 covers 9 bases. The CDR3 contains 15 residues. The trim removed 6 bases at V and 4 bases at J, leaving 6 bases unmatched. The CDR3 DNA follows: TGTGCCAGCAGGCCTCACAGGGGGCTTAATGAAAAACTGTTTTTT. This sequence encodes CASRPHRGLNEKLFF.

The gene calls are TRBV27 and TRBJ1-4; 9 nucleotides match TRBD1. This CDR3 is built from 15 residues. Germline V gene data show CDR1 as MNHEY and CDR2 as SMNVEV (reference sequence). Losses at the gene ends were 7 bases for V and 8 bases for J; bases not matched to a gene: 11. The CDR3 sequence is CASTLRDREREKLFF. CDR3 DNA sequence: TGTGCCAGCACCCTAAGGGACAGGGAACGGGAAAAACTGTTTTTT.

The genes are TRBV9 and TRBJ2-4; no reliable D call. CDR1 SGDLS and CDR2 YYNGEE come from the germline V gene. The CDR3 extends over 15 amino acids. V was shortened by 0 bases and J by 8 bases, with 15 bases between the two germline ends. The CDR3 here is CASSVGRQSVDIQYF. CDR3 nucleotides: TGTGCCAGCAGCGTAGGCCGTCAGTCGGTGGACATTCAGTACTTC.

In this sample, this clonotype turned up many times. In DNA, the CDR3 is TGTGCCAGCAGTTACTCGCGGACAGGGGGTTATAGCAATCAGCCCCAGCATTTT. Encoded protein: CASSYSRTGGYSNQPQHF. The chain is built from TRBV6-5 and TRBJ1-5; 10 bases match TRBD1. V shed 0 bases, J shed 0 bases, and the junction held 5 bases outside the gene matches. The CDR3 runs 18 residues. Germline CDR1 reads MNHEY; CDR2 reads SVGAGI.

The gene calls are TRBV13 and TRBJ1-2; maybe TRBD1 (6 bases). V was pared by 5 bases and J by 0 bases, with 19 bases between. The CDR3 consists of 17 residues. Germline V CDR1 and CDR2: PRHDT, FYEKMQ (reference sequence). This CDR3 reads CASSIRGGGTPNYGYTF. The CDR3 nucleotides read TGTGCCAGCAGCATAAGGGGCGGCGGGACACCTAACTATGGCTACACCTTC.

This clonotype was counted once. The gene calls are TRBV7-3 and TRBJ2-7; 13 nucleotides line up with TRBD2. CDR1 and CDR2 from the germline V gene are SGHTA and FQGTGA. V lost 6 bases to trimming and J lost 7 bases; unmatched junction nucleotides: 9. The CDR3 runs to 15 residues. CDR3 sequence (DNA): TGTGCCAGCAGTTCCGGGACTAGCGGGAATGGGGAGCAGTACTTC. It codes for CASSSGTSGNGEQYF. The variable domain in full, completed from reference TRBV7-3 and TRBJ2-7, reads GAGVSQTPSNKVTEKGKYVELRCDPISGHTALYWYRQSLGQGPEFLIYFQGTGAADDSGLPNDRFFAVRPEGSVSTLKIQRTERGDSAVYLCASSSGTSGNGEQYFGPGTRLTVT.

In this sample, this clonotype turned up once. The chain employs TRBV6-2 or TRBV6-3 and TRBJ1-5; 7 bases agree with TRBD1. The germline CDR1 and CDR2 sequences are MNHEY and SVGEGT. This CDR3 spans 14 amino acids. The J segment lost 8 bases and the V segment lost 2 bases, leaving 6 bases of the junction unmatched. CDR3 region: CASSYPGGFKPQHF. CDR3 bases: TGTGCCAGCAGTTACCCAGGGGGTTTCAAGCCCCAGCATTTT.

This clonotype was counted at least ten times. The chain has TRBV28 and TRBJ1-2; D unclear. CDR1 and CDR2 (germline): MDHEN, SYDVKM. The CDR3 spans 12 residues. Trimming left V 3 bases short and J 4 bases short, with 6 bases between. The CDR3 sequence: CASSFNGYGYTF. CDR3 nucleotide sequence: TGTGCCAGCAGTTTTAACGGCTATGGCTACACCTTC.

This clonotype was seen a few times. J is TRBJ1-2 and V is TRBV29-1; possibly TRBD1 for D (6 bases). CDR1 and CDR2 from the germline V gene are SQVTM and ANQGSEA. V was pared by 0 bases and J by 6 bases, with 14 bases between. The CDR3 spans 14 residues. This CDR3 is CSVEDYQGWDGYTF. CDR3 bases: TGCAGCGTTGAAGATTATCAGGGGTGGGATGGCTACACCTTC. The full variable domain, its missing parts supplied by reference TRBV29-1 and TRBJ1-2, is SAVISQKPSRDICQRGTSLTIQCQVDSQVTMMFWYRQQPGQSLTLIATANQGSEATYESGFVIDKFPISRPNLTFSTLTVSNMSPEDSSIYLCSVEDYQGWDGYTFGSGTRLTVV.

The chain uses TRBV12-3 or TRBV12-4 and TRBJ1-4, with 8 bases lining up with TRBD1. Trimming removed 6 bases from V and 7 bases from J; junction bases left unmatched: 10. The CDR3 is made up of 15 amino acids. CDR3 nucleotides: TGTGCCAGCAGCCCCCCCCGGACAGGGAGTGAAAAACTGTTTTTT. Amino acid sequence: CASSPPRTGSEKLFF.

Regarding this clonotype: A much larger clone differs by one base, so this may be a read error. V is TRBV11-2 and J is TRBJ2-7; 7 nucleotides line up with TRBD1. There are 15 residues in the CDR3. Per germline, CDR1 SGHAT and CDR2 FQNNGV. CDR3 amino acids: CAGSEGVQGTYEQYF. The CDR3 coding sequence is TGTGCCGGCAGTGAAGGGGTACAGGGGACCTACGAGCAGTACTTC.

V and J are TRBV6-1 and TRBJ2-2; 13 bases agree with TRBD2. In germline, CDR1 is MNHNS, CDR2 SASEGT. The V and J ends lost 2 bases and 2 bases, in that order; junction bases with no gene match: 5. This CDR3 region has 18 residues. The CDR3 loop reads CASSEHGTSGANTGELFF. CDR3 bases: TGTGCCAGCAGTGAACACGGGACTAGCGGGGCTAACACCGGGGAGCTGTTTTTT.

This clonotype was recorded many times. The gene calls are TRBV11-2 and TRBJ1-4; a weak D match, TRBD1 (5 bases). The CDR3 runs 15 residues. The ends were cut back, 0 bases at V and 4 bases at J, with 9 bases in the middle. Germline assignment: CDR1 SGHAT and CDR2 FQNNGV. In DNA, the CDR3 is TGTGCCAGCAGCTTAGATCGACAGCTTAATGAAAAACTGTTTTTT. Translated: CASSLDRQLNEKLFF. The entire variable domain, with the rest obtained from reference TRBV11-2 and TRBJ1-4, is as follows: EAGVAQSPRYKIIEKRQSVAFWCNPISGHATLYWYQQILGQGPKLLIQFQNNGVVDDSQLPKDRFSAERLKGVDSTLKIQPAKLEDSAVYLCASSLDRQLNEKLFFGSGTQLSVL.

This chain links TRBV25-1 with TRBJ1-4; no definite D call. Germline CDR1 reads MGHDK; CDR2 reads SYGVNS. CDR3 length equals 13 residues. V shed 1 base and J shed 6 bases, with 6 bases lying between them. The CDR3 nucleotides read TGTGCCAGCAGTGAATCTGGGGATGAAAAACTGTTTTTT. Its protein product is CASSESGDEKLFF.